These 14 T cell receptor beta chains originate from one sample sequenced in a study of T cells in localized non-small cell lung cancer. Method: immunoSEQ multiplex PCR; TCRdb's copy keeps in-frame clones and lacks some. The sample records over a thousand clones, about 24% being singletons. The sequenced sample was lung tumor tissue, obtained before any cancer treatment. The receptors were sampled from a male donor aged 60 or over with stage III squamous cell lung carcinoma.

This clone is categorized as medium-sized (0.01 to 0.1%). The chain is built from TRBV11-3 and TRBJ1-2; tentatively, D is TRBD1 (5 bases). Trimming pared 6 bases from V and 2 bases from J, leaving 16 bases between. The CDR3 totals 15 residues. Germline CDR1 is SGHNT and CDR2 is YENEEA. The chain's CDR3 is CASSLPGGVNYGYTF. CDR3 nucleotides: TGTGCCAGCAGTCTACCAGGAGGGGTCAACTATGGCTACACCTTC. The full variable domain, completed using reference TRBV11-3 and TRBJ1-2, is EAGVVQSPRYKIIEKKQPVAFWCNPISGHNTLYWYLQNLGQGPELLIRYENEEAVDDSQLPKDRFSAERLKGVDSTLKIQPAELGDSAVYLCASSLPGGVNYGYTFGSGTRLTVV.

The V gene is TRBV30, the J gene TRBJ1-2, with D uncertain. This CDR3 comprises 13 residues. Deletions cut 0 bases from V and 0 bases from J, with 5 bases between. Germline V gene data show CDR1 as GTSNPN and CDR2 as SVGIG (reference sequence). CDR3 DNA sequence: TGTGCCTGGAGTGTAAGGCCTAACTATGGCTACACCTTC. Its protein is CAWSVRPNYGYTF.

This clone is deemed medium-sized. The CDR3 DNA sequence: TGTGCCAGCAGCCGGGCCCGGACCGATAAAGAGACCCAGTACTTC. Residues: CASSRARTDKETQYF. V is TRBV11-3 and J is TRBJ2-5, with D uncertain. The CDR3 spans 15 residues. The V end lost 5 bases, the J end lost 3 bases, and 16 bases lay between the germline ends. Germline CDR1 SGHNT, CDR2 YENEEA.

The V call is TRBV18, the J call TRBJ1-5, with D hard to call. The CDR3 length is 16 residues. V shed 1 base and J shed 1 base, with 11 bases lying between them. The germline V gene encodes CDR1 KGHSH and CDR2 LQKENI. CDR3 sequence reads: CASSPLAPESNQPQHF. The CDR3 DNA sequence: TGTGCCAGCTCACCACTTGCACCTGAGAGCAATCAGCCCCAGCATTTT.

As concerns this clone: The junction and the germline gene differ at one end; a read error may be behind it. The CDR3 region has the DNA TGTACCAGCTCACCACCGGCCTTGGACAGGGGATCTGGCTACACCTTC. Encoded protein: CTSSPPALDRGSGYTF. This chain links TRBV18 with TRBJ1-2, with TRBD1 matching over 9 bases. The germline V gene encodes CDR1 KGHSH and CDR2 LQKENI. The CDR3 has 16 residues.

This clone is labeled as medium-sized (0.01 to 0.1%). The chain couples TRBV27 to TRBJ1-1, with 8 bases identical to TRBD1. J was trimmed by 4 bases and V by 6 bases; bases with no gene match: 7. CDR1 is MNHEY, CDR2 SMNVEV, per germline (reference sequence). CDR3 length: 14 amino acids. The CDR3 DNA reads as TGTGCCAGCAGGGAACAGGGGGTAAGCACTGAAGCTTTCTTT. This sequence encodes CASREQGVSTEAFF.

The V call is TRBV19, the J call TRBJ2-7; D is possibly TRBD2 (7 bases). From germline, CDR1 is LNHDA and CDR2 SQIVND (reference sequence). The CDR3 is 15 amino acids. Trimming took off 6 bases at V and 2 bases at J, with 17 bases between the two ends. The CDR3 DNA follows: TGTGCCAGTAGAGTCGATGCGGGGGCCACCTACGAGCAGTACTTC. It specifies CASRVDAGATYEQYF.

The chain uses TRBV5-1 and TRBJ2-1; tentative D call: TRBD1 (6 bases). The V gene lost 1 base and the J gene lost 4 bases, with 9 bases spanning the gap. The CDR3 totals 14 residues. Germline assignment: CDR1 SGHRS and CDR2 YFSETQ. CDR3 sequence: CASSLQDSYNEQFF. Written as DNA, the CDR3 is TGCGCCAGCAGCTTGCAGGACAGTTACAATGAGCAGTTCTTC.

The chain is built from TRBV11-3 and TRBJ2-2, with D possibly called TRBD1 or TRBD2 (6 bases each). Germline V gene lookup returns CDR1 SGHNT and CDR2 YENEEA. The V and J ends lost 3 bases and 7 bases respectively, with 18 bases between them. The CDR3 covers 16 residues. CDR3 DNA sequence: TGTGCCAGCAGCTTGGGGGGATCCCAGGGGTTCGGGGAGCTGTTTTTT. Translation gives CASSLGGSQGFGELFF.

The chain carries TRBV4-1 and TRBJ1-5, with D unresolved. The CDR3 length is 15 residues. CDR1 is MGHRA and CDR2 is YSYEKL in the germline V gene. V was pared by 2 bases and J by 2 bases, with 10 bases between. CDR3 DNA: TGCGCCAGCAGCCAATGGGTGGGAGGCAATCAGCCCCAGCATTTT. Amino acid sequence: CASSQWVGGNQPQHF.

V is TRBV29-1 and J is TRBJ2-6, with TRBD1 identical over 7 bases. The CDR3 has 14 amino acids. In germline, CDR1 is SQVTM, CDR2 ANQGSEA. The junction had 4 bases not matched to a gene; V was cut back by 6 bases and J by 2 bases. The CDR3 is CSVITGAGANVLTF. CDR3 bases: TGCAGCGTAATAACAGGGGCTGGGGCCAACGTCCTGACTTTC.

This clone has just a few counts. This rearrangement joins TRBV29-1 to TRBJ2-1, with 11 positions matching TRBD2. After removal of 6 bases from V and 4 bases from J, the junction contained 5 bases not matched to a gene. CDR3 length: 14 residues. The germline V gene encodes CDR1 SQVTM and CDR2 ANQGSEA. The CDR3 coding sequence is TGCAGCGTCAAGAGGACTAGCGGGTACAATGAGCAGTTCTTC. It encodes CSVKRTSGYNEQFF.

Judged by abundance, this clone is medium-sized. The chain employs TRBV11-3 and TRBJ2-5; D might be TRBD2 (6 bases). Between the trimmed V and J ends, which lost 5 bases and 2 bases, there was a span of 12 bases. Germline V CDR1 and CDR2: SGHNT, YENEEA. The CDR3 loop spans 14 amino acids. The CDR3 bases are TGTGCCAGCAGCACGGGACTGGGACAAGAGACCCAGTACTTC. The encoded protein is CASSTGLGQETQYF.

The chain is built from TRBV5-1 and TRBJ1-2, with D hard to call. This CDR3 region has 14 residues. Germline V gene lookup returns CDR1 SGHRS and CDR2 YFSETQ. V was trimmed by 4 bases and J by 1 base, leaving 11 bases between them. DNA of the CDR3: TGCGCCAGCAGCCCGGACGGGAATAACTATGGCTACACCTTC. Its translation is CASSPDGNNYGYTF.